This T cell receptor beta chain was captured in a study of blood T cell repertoires in COVID-19. About the study: Acute and convalescent COVID-19 specimens originated in the United States, Italy and Spain.

Enrolled through a virtual design, the participants were between 18 and 89 years of age and came from some 26 US areas. This clone is a singleton in its sample. CDR1 and CDR2 from the germline V gene are SEHNR and FQNEAQ (reference sequence). This CDR3 has 15 amino acids. Trimming cost V 5 bases and J 3 bases; bases outside gene matches: 6. In the original processing: By means of reference gene primer amplification, nucleated cell counts were estimated. Generated by immunoSEQ multiplex PCR, the TCRdb table keeps only in-frame clones and is missing some. V, J and clone size derive from that table, while D and trimming were established from the DNA sequence. The data show around 300,000 clones, over 85% seen once.

This sequence joins TRBV7-9 and TRBJ1-1; 10 nucleotides agree with TRBD1. Sequencing was performed on PBMCs or T cells enriched from blood (not recorded which). This receptor was identified in a woman between 55 and 75 years old who had recovered from COVID-19. Here the CDR3 DNA reads TGTGCCAGCAGCCTGGGACAGGGGACCCACACTGAAGCTTTCTTT. This encodes CASSLGQGTHTEAFF.